This TCR beta chain was profiled in a study of T cells after yellow fever vaccination. CDR1 and CDR2 from the germline V gene are GTSNPN and SVGIG (reference sequence). CDR3 length: 11 amino acids. V was clipped by 1 base and J by 15 bases, with 13 bases between them. Each CDR3 protein gets one entry after TCRdb re-called the 5' RACE reads with MiXCR. The data contain about 220,000 distinct CDR3 sequences, about 3% of them singletons. Of note for this clonotype: Its target is not known.

Overall study results and limits: Once the booster was given, most primary-vaccination clones reappeared, at approximately 97% for CD4 and around 90% for CD8.

The source material was CD4+ T cells sorted from PBMCs, sampled 10 days after the yellow fever booster vaccination. The clonotype was recovered from a young man who received the YFV17D yellow fever vaccine. V and J are TRBV30 and TRBJ2-1; D is unclear. The CDR3 loop reads CAWSGSVFRFF. In DNA form, the CDR3 reads TGTGCCTGGAGTGGATCAGTTTTTCGGTTCTTC.